The next 25 T cell receptor beta chains were all read from a single sample in a study of blood T cell repertoires in COVID-19. TCRdb's table, derived via immunoSEQ multiplex PCR, lists solely in-frame clones and lacks some. The table lists 300,000 to 450,000 clones, 70% to 85% of them singletons. The sample was peripheral blood. These receptors originate from a human donor with acute or convalescent COVID-19. The donor label of this sample is uncertain.

This clone was seen once. The V gene is TRBV20-1, the J gene TRBJ2-3; no reliable D call. CDR1 and CDR2 from the germline V gene are DFQATT and SNEGSKA (reference sequence). The V and J ends lost 3 bases and 4 bases respectively, with 8 bases between them. The CDR3 runs 12 residues. The CDR3 sequence: CSASLASDTQYF. The CDR3, as DNA: TGCAGTGCTAGTCTTGCGTCAGATACGCAGTATTTT.

This clone was picked up a small number of times. This sequence joins TRBV19 and TRBJ2-5, with D possibly TRBD2 on 6 matching bases. Trimming removed 6 bases from V and 3 bases from J, with 17 bases in between. Germline V gene lookup returns CDR1 LNHDA and CDR2 SQIVND (reference sequence). This CDR3 comprises 15 residues. The CDR3 nucleotides are TGTGCCAGTAGCCCGCTCGGGACGGGGGAAGAGACCCAGTACTTC. Translation gives CASSPLGTGEETQYF.

The chain employs TRBV7-9 and TRBJ1-1; no clear D. V gave up 5 bases and J gave up 1 base, with 17 bases separating them. The CDR3 sequence is 16 residues long. The germline gives CDR1 SEHNR, CDR2 FQNEAQ (reference sequence). For the CDR3, the DNA is TGTGCCAGCAGCCCCGTGGCAGGTAGGCAGAACACTGAAGCTTTCTTT. Its translation is CASSPVAGRQNTEAFF.

V is TRBV5-6 and J is TRBJ1-3, with 7 positions matching TRBD1. The ends lost 4 bases at V and 7 bases at J; junction bases unmatched: 8. The CDR3 totals 14 residues. Germline assignment: CDR1 SGHDT and CDR2 YYEEEE. The CDR3 bases are TGTGCCAGCAGCCTGGGACAGAGAGATAACACCATATATTTT. It yields the protein CASSLGQRDNTIYF.

The chain combines TRBV27 with TRBJ2-5, with 7 bases that match TRBD2. Germline CDR1 reads MNHEY; CDR2 reads SMNVEV (reference sequence). The CDR3 sequence is 14 residues long. V shed 7 bases, J shed 5 bases, and the junction held 10 bases outside the gene matches. The CDR3 protein is CASICVPGGETQYF. CDR3 nucleotides: TGTGCCAGCATTTGCGTCCCCGGGGGGGAGACCCAGTACTTC.

V gene TRBV2 combines with J gene TRBJ2-3; 10 nucleotides align to TRBD1. The length of the CDR3 is 14 residues. Germline V lookup: CDR1 SNHLY, CDR2 FYNNEI. With 5 bases clipped from V and 5 bases from J, the junction kept 4 bases outside the gene matches. The CDR3: CASSPGTGVDTQYF. CDR3 coding DNA: TGTGCCAGCAGTCCCGGGACAGGGGTAGATACGCAGTATTTT.

The chain combines TRBV2 with TRBJ1-1; weak D call: TRBD1 (5 bases). V lost 8 bases and J 2 bases, leaving 12 bases between the germline ends. CDR3 length: 13 amino acids. Germline CDR1 SNHLY, CDR2 FYNNEI. The CDR3: CASQETDNTEAFF. The CDR3 DNA sequence: TGTGCCAGCCAGGAGACAGATAACACTGAAGCTTTCTTT.

This chain connects TRBV15 to TRBJ2-7, with a tentative D call TRBD2 (5 bases). Germline CDR1 reads LNHNV; CDR2 reads YYDKDF (reference sequence). Trimming took 3 bases from V and 7 from J, leaving 13 bases between them. The CDR3 length is 13 residues. CDR3 region: CATSRDLPGEQYF. The DNA for the CDR3 is TGTGCCACCAGCAGGGACCTTCCGGGGGAGCAGTACTTC.

This clone appeared once. V gene TRBV3-1 (or the pseudogene TRBV3-2) combines with J gene TRBJ2-3; D gene unclear. CDR1 is LGHDT, CDR2 YNNKEL, per germline (reference sequence). V lost 6 bases, J lost 5 bases, and 9 bases lay in between. CDR3 size: 12 residues. CDR3 residues: CASSPTGDTQYF. In DNA form, the CDR3 reads TGTGCCAGCAGTCCTACCGGAGATACGCAGTATTTT.

The J gene is TRBJ2-3, the V gene TRBV10-1; weak D call: TRBD2 (6 bases). The CDR3 has 13 residues. Trimming pared 6 bases from V and 1 base from J, leaving 8 bases between. The germline gives CDR1 WNHNN, CDR2 SYGVQD (reference sequence). Here the CDR3 reads CASSPGGTDTQYF. Written as DNA, the CDR3 is TGCGCCAGCAGCCCGGGGGGCACAGATACGCAGTATTTT.

The CDR3 protein is CASSLQGTGVYF. In DNA, the CDR3 is TGTGCCAGCAGCTTGCAGGGGACAGGGGTTTATTTT. The rearrangement uses TRBV5-6 and TRBJ2-3; 10 bases are shared with TRBD1. The CDR3 runs 12 residues. V lost 1 base to trimming and J lost 15 bases; unmatched junction nucleotides: 5. The germline CDR1 and CDR2 sequences are SGHDT and YYEEEE.

This chain links TRBV9 with TRBJ2-2, with D perhaps TRBD1 (6 bases). Trimming took 3 bases from V and 1 from J, leaving 10 bases between them. The germline V gene encodes CDR1 SGDLS and CDR2 YYNGEE. CDR3 length: 15 amino acids. This chain's CDR3 is CASSATGLNTGELFF. Written as DNA, the CDR3 is TGTGCCAGCAGCGCCACAGGGCTGAACACCGGGGAGCTGTTTTTT.

CDR3 sequence: CASSEQGAMHTQYF. CDR3 bases: TGTGCCAGTAGTGAGCAGGGCGCGATGCATACGCAGTATTTT. The chain combines TRBV19 with TRBJ2-3; tentatively, D is TRBD1 (5 bases). Per germline, CDR1 LNHDA and CDR2 SQIVND (reference sequence). Trimming cost V 5 bases and J 7 bases, with 16 bases left between them. This CDR3 spans 14 amino acids.

The chain couples TRBV11-2 to TRBJ2-4; 8 bases align to TRBD2. The CDR3 has 16 amino acids. V shed 5 bases and J 7 bases; nucleotides not matched to a gene: 13. Germline V gives CDR1 SGHAT, CDR2 FQNNGV. CDR3 amino acids: CASSPSRIGGGNIQYF. The CDR3 nucleotides are TGTGCCAGCAGCCCTAGTCGGATTGGCGGGGGGAACATTCAGTACTTC. The whole variable domain, filled in from reference TRBV11-2 and TRBJ2-4, reads EAGVAQSPRYKIIEKRQSVAFWCNPISGHATLYWYQQILGQGPKLLIQFQNNGVVDDSQLPKDRFSAERLKGVDSTLKIQPAKLEDSAVYLCASSPSRIGGGNIQYFGAGTRLSVL.

The chain combines TRBV18 with TRBJ2-2; 8 bases map to TRBD1. CDR1 is KGHSH, CDR2 LQKENI, per germline. The CDR3 has 15 amino acids. The V segment lost 3 bases and the J segment 2 bases; nucleotides outside the gene matches: 2. CDR3 in DNA: TGTGCCAGCTCACCGGACAGGGTCAACACCGGGGAGCTGTTTTTT. Its translation: CASSPDRVNTGELFF.

The rearrangement links TRBV2 to TRBJ1-1; D perhaps matches TRBD1 (6 bases). The CDR3 covers 13 residues. The ends were cut back, 9 bases at V and 4 bases at J, with 15 bases in the middle. Germline CDR1 and CDR2: SNHLY and FYNNEI. CDR3 protein: CASLGGRGTEAFF. The CDR3 region has the DNA TGTGCCAGTCTAGGGGGAAGGGGCACTGAAGCTTTCTTT.

The chain uses TRBV30 and TRBJ2-1, with D maybe TRBD1 (6 bases). V lost 4 bases, J lost 10 bases, and 20 bases lay in between. Germline V gene sequence: CDR1 GTSNPN, CDR2 SVGIG (reference sequence). The CDR3 runs 14 residues. Here the CDR3 DNA reads TGTGCCTGGAACCCCAGGGGATGGGAAGAGGAGCAGTTCTTC. This translates into CAWNPRGWEEEQFF.

The V call is TRBV18, the J call TRBJ2-3, with TRBD2 matching over 8 bases. There are 17 residues in the CDR3. Per the germline V gene, CDR1 is KGHSH and CDR2 is LQKENI. V shed 0 bases and J 9 bases; nucleotides not matched to a gene: 14. The CDR3 DNA reads as TGTGCCAGCTCACCACCGGTTAACGGGGGGGGCAGAGGGACGCAGTATTTT. Residues: CASSPPVNGGGRGTQYF.

The chain links TRBV4-1 to TRBJ2-1; 7 bases agree with TRBD2. Germline V gene data show CDR1 as MGHRA and CDR2 as YSYEKL. V lost 4 bases to trimming and J lost 3 bases; unmatched junction nucleotides: 6. There are 15 residues in the CDR3. This CDR3 is CASSPGGSDYNEQFF. CDR3 in DNA: TGCGCCAGCAGCCCCGGGGGGAGTGACTACAATGAGCAGTTCTTC.

The chain uses TRBV6-5 and TRBJ1-1; D is possibly TRBD1 (6 bases). Germline CDR1 is MNHEY and CDR2 is SVGAGI. V shed 7 bases and J shed 1 base, with 16 bases lying between them. The CDR3 contains 15 residues. In nucleotides, the CDR3 is TGTGCCAGCATCGCGACAGGCCTGAGGAACACTGAAGCTTTCTTT. Translation gives CASIATGLRNTEAFF.

This clone was observed a few times. The V call is TRBV7-9, the J call TRBJ1-1; tentative D call: TRBD1 (6 bases). CDR1 and CDR2 from the germline V gene are SEHNR and FQNEAQ (reference sequence). V was trimmed by 5 bases and J by 6 bases, leaving 16 bases between them. The CDR3 spans 14 residues. In DNA, the CDR3 is TGTGCCAGCAGCACCGCAGGGGTTAGGGCTGAAGCTTTCTTT. This codes for CASSTAGVRAEAFF.

Note on this clone: Additional DNA sequences in this sample encode the identical CDR3. The rearrangement links TRBV6-5 to TRBJ2-2, with 7 bases fitting TRBD1. This CDR3 is built from 13 residues. The germline V gene has CDR1 MNHEY and CDR2 SVGAGI. J lost 2 bases, V lost 7 bases, and 1 base had no gene match. CDR3 nucleotides: TGTGCCAGCAACAGGGGCAACACCGGGGAGCTGTTTTTT. This codes for CASNRGNTGELFF.

This clone was detected only once. The chain joins TRBV28 to TRBJ1-1, with D perhaps matching TRBD1 (5 bases). In germline, CDR1 is MDHEN, CDR2 SYDVKM. The CDR3 covers 15 residues. Between the trimmed V and J ends, which lost 5 bases and 3 bases, there was a span of 16 bases. DNA for the CDR3: TGTGCCAGCAGTGTGGGGGGGAGGTTGTACACTGAAGCTTTCTTT. It translates to CASSVGGRLYTEAFF.

The chain employs TRBV2 and TRBJ2-7; 11 bases are a match to TRBD2. Germline values: CDR1 SNHLY, CDR2 FYNNEI. Trimming took 10 bases from V and 2 from J; bases not matched to a gene: 7. The CDR3 has 14 residues. In nucleotides, the CDR3 is TGTGCCACCGAAGGGACTAGCGGCGCCTACGAGCAGTACTTC. Amino acids: CATEGTSGAYEQYF.

The chain couples TRBV7-9 to TRBJ2-7; 11 bases match TRBD1. Losses at the gene ends were 5 bases for V and 5 bases for J; bases not matched to a gene: 8. Germline V lookup: CDR1 SEHNR, CDR2 FQNEAQ (reference sequence). CDR3 length: 15 residues. The CDR3 is CASSAVGQGADEQYF. The DNA for the CDR3 is TGTGCCAGCAGCGCCGTAGGACAGGGGGCCGACGAGCAGTACTTC.